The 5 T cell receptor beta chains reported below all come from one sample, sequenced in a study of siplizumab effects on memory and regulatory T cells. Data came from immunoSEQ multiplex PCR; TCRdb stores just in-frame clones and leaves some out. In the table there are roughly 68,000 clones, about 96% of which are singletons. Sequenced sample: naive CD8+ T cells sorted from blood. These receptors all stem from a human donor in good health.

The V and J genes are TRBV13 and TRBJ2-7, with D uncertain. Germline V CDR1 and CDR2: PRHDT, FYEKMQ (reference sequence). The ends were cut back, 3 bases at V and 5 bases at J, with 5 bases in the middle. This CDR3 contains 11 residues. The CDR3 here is CASSFNHEQYF. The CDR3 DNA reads TGTGCCAGCAGCTTCAACCACGAGCAGTACTTC.

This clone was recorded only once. CDR3 region: CASSEGATNEKLFF. The CDR3 bases are TGTGCCAGCAGTGAGGGTGCAACTAATGAAAAACTGTTTTTT. The chain recombines TRBV25-1 with TRBJ1-4, with D hard to call. The germline V gene encodes CDR1 MGHDK and CDR2 SYGVNS. This CDR3 contains 14 residues. V was pared by 3 bases and J by 0 bases, with 5 bases between. The variable domain in full, with the rest retrieved from reference TRBV25-1 and TRBJ1-4, is EADIYQTPRYLVIGTGKKITLECSQTMGHDKMYWYQQDPGMELHLIHYSYGVNSTEKGDLSSESTVSRIRTEHFPLTLESARPSHTSQYLCASSEGATNEKLFFGSGTQLSVL.

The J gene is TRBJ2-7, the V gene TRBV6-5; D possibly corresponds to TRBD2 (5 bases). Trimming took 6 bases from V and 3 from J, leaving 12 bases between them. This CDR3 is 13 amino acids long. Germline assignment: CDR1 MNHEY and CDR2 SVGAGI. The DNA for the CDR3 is TGTGCCAGCAGCCCCTCTCGGGGCTACGAGCAGTACTTC. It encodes CASSPSRGYEQYF.

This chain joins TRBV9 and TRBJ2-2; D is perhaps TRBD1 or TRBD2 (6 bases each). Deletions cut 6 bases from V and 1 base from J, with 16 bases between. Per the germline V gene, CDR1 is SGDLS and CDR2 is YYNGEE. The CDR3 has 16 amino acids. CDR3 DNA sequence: TGTGCCAGCAACGGTGGGGGGCCACAGAACACCGGGGAGCTGTTTTTT. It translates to CASNGGGPQNTGELFF.

The CDR3 region is CASSDGGTEAFF. The CDR3 DNA reads TGCGCCAGCAGTGATGGGGGCACTGAAGCTTTCTTT. The chain recombines TRBV10-1 with TRBJ1-1; a possible D gene is TRBD1 (5 bases). CDR1 and CDR2 from the germline V gene are WNHNN and SYGVQD (reference sequence). The V end lost 3 bases, the J end lost 4 bases, and 6 bases lay between the germline ends. The CDR3 sequence is 12 residues long.